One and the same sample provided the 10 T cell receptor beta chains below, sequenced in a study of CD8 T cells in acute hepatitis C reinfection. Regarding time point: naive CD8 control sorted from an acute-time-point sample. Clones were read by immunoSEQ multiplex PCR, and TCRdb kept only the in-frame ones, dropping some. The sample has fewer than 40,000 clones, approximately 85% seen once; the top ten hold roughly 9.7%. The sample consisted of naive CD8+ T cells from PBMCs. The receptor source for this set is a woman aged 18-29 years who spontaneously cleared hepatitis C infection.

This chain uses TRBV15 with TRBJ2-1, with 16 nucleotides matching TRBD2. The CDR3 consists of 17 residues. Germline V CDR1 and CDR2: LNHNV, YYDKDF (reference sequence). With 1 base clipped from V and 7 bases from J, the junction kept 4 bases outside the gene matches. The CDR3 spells CATSRGGLAGGINEQFF. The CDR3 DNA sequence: TGTGCCACCAGCAGAGGGGGACTAGCGGGAGGGATAAATGAGCAGTTCTTC.

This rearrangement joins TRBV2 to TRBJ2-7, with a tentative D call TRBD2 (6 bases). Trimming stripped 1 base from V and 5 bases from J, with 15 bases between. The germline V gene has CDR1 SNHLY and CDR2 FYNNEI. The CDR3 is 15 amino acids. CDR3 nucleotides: TGTGCCAGCAGTGAAGGGTTGGAGGGGTACCACGAGCAGTACTTC. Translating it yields CASSEGLEGYHEQYF.

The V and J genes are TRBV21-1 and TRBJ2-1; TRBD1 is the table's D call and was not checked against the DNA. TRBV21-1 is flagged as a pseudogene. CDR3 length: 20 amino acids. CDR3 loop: CASSPWTRVLSLSSYNEQFF. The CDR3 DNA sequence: TGTGCCAGCAGCCCTTGGACACGTGTTCTTTCCCTTAGCTCCTACAATGAGCAGTTCTTC.

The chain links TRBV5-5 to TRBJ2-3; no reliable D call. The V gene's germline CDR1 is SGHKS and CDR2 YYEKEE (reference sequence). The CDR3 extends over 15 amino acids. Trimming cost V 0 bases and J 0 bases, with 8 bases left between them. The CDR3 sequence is CASSLARGSTDTQYF. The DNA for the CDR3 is TGTGCCAGCAGCTTGGCGCGAGGAAGCACAGATACGCAGTATTTT.

CDR3 DNA: TGTGCCAGCAATCCCTTTCGTTTTAGCAATCAGCCCCAGCATTTT. Protein: CASNPFRFSNQPQHF. The gene calls are TRBV6-5 and TRBJ1-5; no clear D gene. The CDR3 has 15 residues. Germline CDR1 MNHEY, CDR2 SVGAGI. The ends were cut back, 7 bases at V and 0 bases at J, with 13 bases in the middle.

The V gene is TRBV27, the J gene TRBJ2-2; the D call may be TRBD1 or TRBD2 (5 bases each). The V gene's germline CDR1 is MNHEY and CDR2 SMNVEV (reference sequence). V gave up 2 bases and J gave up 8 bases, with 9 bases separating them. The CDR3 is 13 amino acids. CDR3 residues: CASSLPGAGELFF. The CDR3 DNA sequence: TGTGCCAGCAGTTTACCCGGGGCGGGGGAGCTGTTTTTT.

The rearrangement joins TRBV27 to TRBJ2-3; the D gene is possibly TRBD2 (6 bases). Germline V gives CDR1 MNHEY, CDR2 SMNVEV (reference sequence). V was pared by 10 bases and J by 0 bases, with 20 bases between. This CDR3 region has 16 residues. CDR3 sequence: CATQGPSGLSTDTQYF. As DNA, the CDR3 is TGTGCCACCCAGGGTCCAAGCGGGTTAAGCACAGATACGCAGTATTTT.

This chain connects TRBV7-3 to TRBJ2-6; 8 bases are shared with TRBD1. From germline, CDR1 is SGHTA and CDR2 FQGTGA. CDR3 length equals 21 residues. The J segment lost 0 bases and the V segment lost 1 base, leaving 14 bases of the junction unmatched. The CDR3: CASSLIGSAGGSFSGANVLTF. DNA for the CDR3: TGTGCCAGCAGCTTAATTGGGTCGGCAGGGGGCAGTTTCTCTGGGGCCAACGTCCTGACTTTC.

CDR3 loop: CASHGQKEAFF. The CDR3 DNA reads as TGTGCCAGCCACGGACAGAAGGAAGCTTTCTTT. J is TRBJ1-1 and V is TRBV2, with D possibly matching TRBD1 (6 bases). Germline CDR1 is SNHLY and CDR2 is FYNNEI. V was pared by 8 bases and J by 8 bases, with 12 bases between. This CDR3 is built from 11 residues.

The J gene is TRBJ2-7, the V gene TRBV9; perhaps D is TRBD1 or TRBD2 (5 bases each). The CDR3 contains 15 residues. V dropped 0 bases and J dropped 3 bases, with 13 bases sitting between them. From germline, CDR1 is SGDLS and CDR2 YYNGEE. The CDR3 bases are TGTGCCAGCAGCGTAGATTTCGGGACGGACTACGAGCAGTACTTC. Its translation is CASSVDFGTDYEQYF.